This T cell receptor beta chain was sequenced in a study of blood T cell repertoires in COVID-19. In the study overall: Researchers got acute and convalescent COVID-19 samples from the United States, Italy and Spain. Sources were T cells, B-cell-depleted T cells, or PBMCs; the material itself was cDNA or gDNA.

In the study's own analysis: Amplification of reference gene primers provided the estimated nucleated cell counts. TCRdb's copy holds only in-frame clones and misses some; the assay was immunoSEQ multiplex PCR. That table is the source of V, J and clone size, and D and trimming were worked out from the DNA. This table holds about 44,000 clones, about nine tenths found once. Germline V gene data show CDR1 as MNHEY and CDR2 as SVGEGT. This CDR3 is built from 17 residues. V shed 2 bases and J shed 9 bases, with 26 bases lying between them. The clonotype comes from a human donor in a cohort sampled during active COVID-19. The chain has TRBV6-2 or TRBV6-3 and TRBJ2-7; D perhaps matches TRBD1 (6 bases). Sequencing input: peripheral blood. CDR3 DNA: TGTGCCAGCAGTTACATGAAATACCGGGACAAGGCTACGGTGCAGTACTTC. Protein product: CASSYMKYRDKATVQYF.